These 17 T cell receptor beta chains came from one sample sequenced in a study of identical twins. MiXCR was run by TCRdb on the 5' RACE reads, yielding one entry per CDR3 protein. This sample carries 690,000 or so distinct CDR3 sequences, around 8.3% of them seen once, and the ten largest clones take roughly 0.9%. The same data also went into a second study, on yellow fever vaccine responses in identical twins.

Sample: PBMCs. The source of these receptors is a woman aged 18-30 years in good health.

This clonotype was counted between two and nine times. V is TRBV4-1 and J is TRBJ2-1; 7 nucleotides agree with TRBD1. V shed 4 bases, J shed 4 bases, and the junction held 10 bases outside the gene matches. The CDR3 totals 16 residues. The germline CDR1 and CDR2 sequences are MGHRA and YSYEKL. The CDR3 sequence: CASSPFDRAFYNEQFF. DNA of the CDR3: TGCGCCAGCAGCCCCTTCGACAGGGCCTTTTACAATGAGCAGTTCTTC.

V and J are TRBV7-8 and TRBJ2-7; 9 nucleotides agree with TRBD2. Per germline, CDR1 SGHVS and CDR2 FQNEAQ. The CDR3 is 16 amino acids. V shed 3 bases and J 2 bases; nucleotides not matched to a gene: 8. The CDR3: CASSFTAGGSAYEQYF. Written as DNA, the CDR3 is TGTGCCAGCAGCTTCACAGCGGGAGGTTCCGCCTACGAGCAGTACTTC.

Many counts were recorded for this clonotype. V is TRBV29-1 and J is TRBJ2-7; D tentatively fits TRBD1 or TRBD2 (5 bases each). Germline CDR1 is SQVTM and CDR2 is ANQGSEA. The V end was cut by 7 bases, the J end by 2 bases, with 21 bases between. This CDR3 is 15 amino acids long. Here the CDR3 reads CSGPRAGTETYEQYF. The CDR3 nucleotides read TGCAGCGGTCCTCGAGCCGGGACGGAGACCTACGAGCAGTACTTC.

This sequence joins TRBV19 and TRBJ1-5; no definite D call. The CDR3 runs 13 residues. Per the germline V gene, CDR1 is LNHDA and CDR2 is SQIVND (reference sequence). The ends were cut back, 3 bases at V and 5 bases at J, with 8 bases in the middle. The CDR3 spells CASSIRRHQPQHF. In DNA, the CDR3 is TGTGCCAGTAGTATCCGGAGGCATCAGCCCCAGCATTTT.

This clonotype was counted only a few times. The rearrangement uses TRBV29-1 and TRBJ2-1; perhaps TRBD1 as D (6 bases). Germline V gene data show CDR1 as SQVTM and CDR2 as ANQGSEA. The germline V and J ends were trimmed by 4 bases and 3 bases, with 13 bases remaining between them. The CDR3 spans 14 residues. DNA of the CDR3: TGCAGCGTTGGGGGGCGATCGGGCTACAATGAGCAGTTCTTC. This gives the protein CSVGGRSGYNEQFF.

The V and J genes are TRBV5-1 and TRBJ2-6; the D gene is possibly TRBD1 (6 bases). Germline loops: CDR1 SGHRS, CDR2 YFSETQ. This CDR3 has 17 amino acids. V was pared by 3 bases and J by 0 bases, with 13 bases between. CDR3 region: CASSYQSTGSGANVLTF. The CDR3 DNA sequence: TGCGCCAGCAGCTACCAGTCGACAGGCTCTGGGGCCAACGTCCTGACTTTC.

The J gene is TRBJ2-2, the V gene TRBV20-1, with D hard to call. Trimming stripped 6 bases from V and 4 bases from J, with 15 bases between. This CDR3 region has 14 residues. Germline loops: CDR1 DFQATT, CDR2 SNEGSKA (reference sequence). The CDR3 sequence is CSASPPALTGELFF. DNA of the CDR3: TGCAGTGCCTCCCCCCCAGCGCTCACCGGGGAGCTGTTTTTT.

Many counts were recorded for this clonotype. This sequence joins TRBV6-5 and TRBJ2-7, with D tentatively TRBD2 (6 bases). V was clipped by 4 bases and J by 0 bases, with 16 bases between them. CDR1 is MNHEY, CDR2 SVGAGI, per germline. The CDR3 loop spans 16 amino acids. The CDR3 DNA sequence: TGTGCCAGCAGTTTGAGTATAGCGGAAGCCTCCTACGAGCAGTACTTC. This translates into CASSLSIAEASYEQYF.

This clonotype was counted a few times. CDR3 nucleotides: TGCGCCAGCAGCCAAGATGCGGCGGCAGGGGCTTTGAACACTGAAGCTTTCTTT. Translation gives CASSQDAAAGALNTEAFF. The chain is built from TRBV4-1 and TRBJ1-1; TRBD1 is a possible D gene (6 bases). CDR1 is MGHRA and CDR2 is YSYEKL in the germline V gene. This CDR3 spans 18 amino acids. Deletions cut 0 bases from V and 0 bases from J, with 17 bases between.

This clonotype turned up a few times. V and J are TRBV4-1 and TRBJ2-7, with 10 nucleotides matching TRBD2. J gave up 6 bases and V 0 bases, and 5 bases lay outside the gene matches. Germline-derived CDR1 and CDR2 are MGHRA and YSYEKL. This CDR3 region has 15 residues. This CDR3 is CASSQDLAGDREQYF. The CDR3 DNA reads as TGCGCCAGCAGCCAAGACCTAGCGGGAGACCGCGAGCAGTACTTC.

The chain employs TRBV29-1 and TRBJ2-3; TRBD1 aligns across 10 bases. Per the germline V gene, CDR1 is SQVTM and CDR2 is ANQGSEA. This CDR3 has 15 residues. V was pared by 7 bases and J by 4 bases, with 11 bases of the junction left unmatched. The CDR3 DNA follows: TGCAGCGCTCTCGGGACAGGGGAAGATCCAGATACGCAGTATTTT. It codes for CSALGTGEDPDTQYF.

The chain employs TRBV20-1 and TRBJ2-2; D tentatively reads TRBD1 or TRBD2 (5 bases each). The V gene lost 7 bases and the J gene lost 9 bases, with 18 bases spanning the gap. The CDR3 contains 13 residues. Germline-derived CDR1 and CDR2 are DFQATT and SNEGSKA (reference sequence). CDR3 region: CSGGTEGTRELFF. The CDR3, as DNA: TGCAGTGGTGGGACCGAAGGAACTAGGGAGCTGTTTTTT.

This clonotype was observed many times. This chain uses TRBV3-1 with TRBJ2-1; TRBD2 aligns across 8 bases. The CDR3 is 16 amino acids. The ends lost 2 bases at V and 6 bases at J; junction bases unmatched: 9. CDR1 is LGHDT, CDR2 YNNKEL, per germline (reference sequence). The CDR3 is CASSQSSGGALNEQFF. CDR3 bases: TGTGCCAGCAGCCAATCATCGGGGGGGGCCCTCAATGAGCAGTTCTTC.

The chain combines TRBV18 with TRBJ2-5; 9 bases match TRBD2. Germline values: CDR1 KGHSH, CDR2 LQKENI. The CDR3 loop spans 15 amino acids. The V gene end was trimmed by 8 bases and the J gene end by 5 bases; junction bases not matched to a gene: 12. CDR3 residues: CASHPPGLALETQYF. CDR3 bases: TGTGCCAGCCACCCCCCGGGACTAGCTTTGGAGACCCAGTACTTC.

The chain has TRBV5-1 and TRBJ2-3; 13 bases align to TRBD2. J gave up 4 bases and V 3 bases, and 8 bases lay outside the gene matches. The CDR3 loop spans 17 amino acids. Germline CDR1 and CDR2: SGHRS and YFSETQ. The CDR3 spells CASSYSWTSGSADTQYF. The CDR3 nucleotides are TGCGCCAGCAGCTATTCTTGGACTAGCGGGAGTGCAGATACGCAGTATTTT.

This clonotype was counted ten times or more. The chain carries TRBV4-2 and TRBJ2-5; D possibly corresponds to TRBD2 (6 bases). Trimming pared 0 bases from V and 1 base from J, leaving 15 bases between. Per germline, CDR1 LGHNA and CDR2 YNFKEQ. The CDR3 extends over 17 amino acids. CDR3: CASSQDAGLGSQETQYF. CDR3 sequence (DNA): TGTGCCAGCAGCCAAGACGCGGGATTAGGAAGCCAAGAGACCCAGTACTTC.

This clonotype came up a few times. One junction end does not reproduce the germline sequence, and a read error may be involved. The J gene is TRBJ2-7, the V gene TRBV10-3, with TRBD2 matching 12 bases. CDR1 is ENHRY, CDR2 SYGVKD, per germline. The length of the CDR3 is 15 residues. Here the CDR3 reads CAISPSGGASHEQYF. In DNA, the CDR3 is TGTGCCATCAGCCCTAGCGGGGGGGCCTCCCACGAGCAGTACTTC.